A single sample gave rise to the 27 T cell receptor beta chains below, sequenced in a study of blood T cell repertoires in COVID-19. Only in-frame clones appear in the TCRdb table, and some are missing; sequencing was by immunoSEQ multiplex PCR. The profile shows roughly 180,000 clones, approximately 85% of them singletons. The sample comprised PBMCs or T cells enriched from blood (not recorded which). These receptors all stem from a middle-aged man who had recovered from COVID-19.

The chain is built from TRBV7-9 and TRBJ2-3, with 10 bases fitting TRBD2. Germline V gives CDR1 SEHNR, CDR2 FQNEAQ (reference sequence). The CDR3 is made up of 14 amino acids. Trimming at V came to 1 base and at J to 8 bases, leaving 3 bases not matched to a gene. The CDR3 is CASSLGSGGSTQYF. In DNA form, the CDR3 reads TGTGCCAGCAGCTTAGGTAGCGGGGGGAGTACGCAGTATTTT.

This chain uses TRBV6-4 with TRBJ1-1; D is unclear. The CDR3 spans 14 residues. The germline V gene has CDR1 MRHNA and CDR2 SNTAGT. The V and J ends lost 5 bases and 1 base respectively, with 11 bases between them. CDR3: CASSPSPGNTEAFF. The CDR3 nucleotides are TGTGCCAGCAGTCCTAGCCCAGGGAACACTGAAGCTTTCTTT.

The rearrangement uses TRBV28 and TRBJ1-6; D is undetermined. V lost 3 bases, J lost 5 bases, and 17 bases lay in between. The CDR3 sequence is 17 residues long. CDR1 MDHEN and CDR2 SYDVKM come from the germline V gene. Written as DNA, the CDR3 is TGTGCCAGCAGTTTGCCCTCGGGTCCGGTTAATAATTCACCCCTCCACTTT. Protein product: CASSLPSGPVNNSPLHF.

The chain uses TRBV7-6 and TRBJ1-4; no definite D call. Germline V gives CDR1 SGHVS, CDR2 FNYEAQ. The CDR3 is made up of 14 amino acids. V shed 3 bases and J shed 4 bases, with 9 bases lying between them. CDR3 region: CASSLIPINEKLFF. In nucleotides, the CDR3 is TGTGCCAGCAGCTTGATCCCTATTAATGAAAAACTGTTTTTT. The full variable domain, in which reference TRBV7-6 and TRBJ1-4 provide the parts outside the CDR3, is GAGVSQSPRYKVTKRGQDVALRCDPISGHVSLYWYRQALGQGPEFLTYFNYEAQQDKSGLPNDRFSAERPEGSISTLTIQRTEQRDSAMYRCASSLIPINEKLFFGSGTQLSVL.

The rearrangement joins TRBV9 to TRBJ1-1, with a tentative D call TRBD1 (6 bases). Germline CDR1 reads SGDLS; CDR2 reads YYNGEE. The CDR3 sequence is 11 residues long. With 6 bases removed from V and 4 bases from J, the gap between germline ends came to 7 bases. CDR3 in DNA: TGTGCCAGCACCAGGGGCACTGAAGCTTTCTTT. Its protein product is CASTRGTEAFF.

The chain joins TRBV7-9 to TRBJ2-2; no definite D call. Per germline, CDR1 SEHNR and CDR2 FQNEAQ (reference sequence). Trimming shortened V by 3 bases and J by 6 bases, and 8 bases separated the two germline ends. There are 13 residues in the CDR3. CDR3 bases: TGTGCCAGCAGCTTTCTCCGGTCCGGGGAGCTGTTTTTT. This gives the protein CASSFLRSGELFF.

The gene calls are TRBV5-1 and TRBJ2-6, with 8 bases that match TRBD1. The germline CDR1 and CDR2 sequences are SGHRS and YFSETQ. This CDR3 is 16 amino acids long. Trimming cost V 6 bases and J 0 bases; bases outside gene matches: 5. The CDR3 DNA reads as TGCGCCAGCATGGGACAGGAGAGCTCTGGGGCCAACGTCCTGACTTTC. As protein: CASMGQESSGANVLTF.

The rearrangement joins TRBV5-1 to TRBJ2-5, with 8 bases aligning to TRBD2. There are 14 residues in the CDR3. CDR1 and CDR2 (germline): SGHRS, YFSETQ. Unmatched junction bases numbered 5, after V lost 4 bases and J lost 3 bases. CDR3 amino acids: CASSPGLAEETQYF. CDR3 nucleotide sequence: TGCGCCAGCAGCCCTGGACTAGCTGAAGAGACCCAGTACTTC.

The rearrangement links TRBV7-9 to TRBJ2-7; D call uncertain. Trimming removed 3 bases at V and 3 bases at J, with 6 bases between. The CDR3 loop spans 12 amino acids. Germline loops: CDR1 SEHNR, CDR2 FQNEAQ (reference sequence). CDR3 bases: TGTGCCAGCAGCTTTCTCAGCTACGAGCAGTACTTC. It specifies CASSFLSYEQYF.

The gene calls are TRBV5-1 and TRBJ2-1; D unclear. This CDR3 has 13 amino acids. Germline lookup yields CDR1 SGHRS and CDR2 YFSETQ. The ends were cut back, 4 bases at V and 4 bases at J, with 9 bases in the middle. The CDR3 reads CASSIDSYNEQFF. CDR3 in DNA: TGCGCCAGCAGCATTGACTCTTACAATGAGCAGTTCTTC.

The chain recombines TRBV12-5 with TRBJ1-2; TRBD1 might be the D (6 bases). Germline V gene sequence: CDR1 LGHNT, CDR2 FRNRAP. This CDR3 has 13 residues. The V end was cut by 2 bases, the J end by 6 bases, with 10 bases between. In DNA, the CDR3 is TGTGCTAGTGGTTTGACCTCAGGGGATGGCTACACCTTC. Protein product: CASGLTSGDGYTF.

The genes are TRBV19 and TRBJ2-5, with 7 bases matching TRBD2. V dropped 10 bases and J dropped 6; count of bases not matched to a gene: 17. This CDR3 is 15 amino acids long. Germline V gene lookup returns CDR1 LNHDA and CDR2 SQIVND (reference sequence). CDR3 DNA: TGTGCCACCGACGGCGGGGGTCAGATATTAAAGACCCAGTACTTC. As protein: CATDGGGQILKTQYF.

The V gene is TRBV5-1, the J gene TRBJ1-2, with TRBD1 as a possible D gene (6 bases). Germline values: CDR1 SGHRS, CDR2 YFSETQ. The CDR3 runs 12 residues. Trimming left V 0 bases short and J 6 bases short, with 6 bases between. The chain's CDR3 is CASSLGQDGYTF. The CDR3 coding sequence is TGCGCCAGCAGCTTGGGACAGGATGGCTACACCTTC. Using reference TRBV5-1 and TRBJ1-2 for the parts outside the CDR3, the full variable domain is KAGVTQTPRYLIKTRGQQVTLSCSPISGHRSVSWYQQTPGQGLQFLFEYFSETQRNKGNFPGRFSGRQFSNSRSEMNVSTLELGDSALYLCASSLGQDGYTFGSGTRLTVV.

The V gene is TRBV5-1, the J gene TRBJ1-2; D not resolved. Germline-derived CDR1 and CDR2 are SGHRS and YFSETQ. The V end lost 7 bases, the J end lost 7 bases, and 14 bases lay between the germline ends. This CDR3 region has 12 residues. The CDR3 loop is CASGLGKRGYTF. CDR3 bases: TGCGCCAGCGGACTTGGAAAACGTGGCTACACCTTC.

This clone showed up just a few times. V is TRBV6-5 and J is TRBJ2-3; D gene uncertain. Germline V gives CDR1 MNHEY, CDR2 SVGAGI. The CDR3 runs 15 residues. V was clipped by 5 bases and J by 6 bases, with 18 bases between them. This CDR3 reads CASSPRRSRWDTQYF. The CDR3 coding sequence is TGTGCCAGCAGTCCTCGTCGGAGCCGTTGGGATACGCAGTATTTT.

V usage is TRBV11-2 and J usage is TRBJ1-1; D is unresolved. V lost 1 base, J lost 8 bases, and 8 bases lay in between. Germline V CDR1 and CDR2: SGHAT, FQNNGV. This CDR3 has 12 amino acids. The CDR3 DNA is TGTGCCAGCAGCTTAGTATTCCGGGAAGCTTTCTTT. It codes for CASSLVFREAFF.

The rearrangement uses TRBV11-2 and TRBJ2-5; 11 nucleotides align to TRBD1. V gave up 3 bases and J gave up 5 bases; unmatched junction bases: 8. Per the germline V gene, CDR1 is SGHAT and CDR2 is FQNNGV. The CDR3 length is 16 residues. The CDR3 region has the DNA TGTGCCAGCAGCTTGCCCGGGACAGGGGGTTTGGAGACCCAGTACTTC. Amino acids: CASSLPGTGGLETQYF. Supplemented by reference TRBV11-2 and TRBJ2-5, the full variable domain reads EAGVAQSPRYKIIEKRQSVAFWCNPISGHATLYWYQQILGQGPKLLIQFQNNGVVDDSQLPKDRFSAERLKGVDSTLKIQPAKLEDSAVYLCASSLPGTGGLETQYFGPGTRLLVL.

The V and J genes are TRBV7-2 and TRBJ1-1; D is uncertain. This CDR3 is built from 16 residues. Trimming left V 5 bases short and J 2 bases short, with 18 bases between. Germline lookup yields CDR1 SGHTA and CDR2 FQGNSA. DNA for the CDR3: TGTGCCAGCAGCCGTCTTCGCATAACTCTTAACACTGAAGCTTTCTTT. It yields the protein CASSRLRITLNTEAFF.

The rearrangement joins TRBV24-1 to TRBJ2-1; 8 bases agree with TRBD1. The germline CDR1 and CDR2 sequences are KGHDR and SFDVKD. The CDR3 runs 16 residues. The V segment lost 2 bases and the J segment 5 bases; nucleotides outside the gene matches: 7. The DNA for the CDR3 is TGTGCCACCAGTGATTATGGGGGACAGGTGAACAATGAGCAGTTCTTC. This sequence encodes CATSDYGGQVNNEQFF.

The chain employs TRBV5-6 and TRBJ2-7; a possible D gene is TRBD1 (5 bases). The germline CDR1 and CDR2 sequences are SGHDT and YYEEEE. The V end lost 0 bases, the J end lost 5 bases, and 9 bases lay between the germline ends. The CDR3 covers 13 residues. This chain's CDR3 is CASSLGRGHEQYF. CDR3 coding DNA: TGTGCCAGCAGCTTGGGAAGGGGTCACGAGCAGTACTTC.

The V gene is TRBV9, the J gene TRBJ2-7; 7 bases align to TRBD2. Per the germline V gene, CDR1 is SGDLS and CDR2 is YYNGEE. V lost 4 bases and J lost 3; bases outside the gene matches: 13. There are 16 residues in the CDR3. CDR3 sequence: CASSTRGEEKLYEQYF. The CDR3, as DNA: TGTGCCAGCAGCACCCGGGGGGAAGAAAAGCTCTACGAGCAGTACTTC.

This chain connects TRBV7-3 to TRBJ1-2, with 8 bases identical to TRBD1. Per germline, CDR1 SGHTA and CDR2 FQGTGA. This CDR3 is 14 amino acids long. Trimming removed 0 bases from V and 4 bases from J; junction bases left unmatched: 1. The CDR3 DNA reads as TGTGCCAGCAGCTTAACGGACAGGGTCTATGGCTACACCTTC. Amino acids: CASSLTDRVYGYTF.

The chain joins TRBV10-3 to TRBJ1-5, with a possible D match to TRBD1 (5 bases). The CDR3 length is 15 residues. The germline gives CDR1 ENHRY, CDR2 SYGVKD. V dropped 3 bases and J dropped 1 base, with 10 bases sitting between them. The CDR3 is CAISDPTVSNQPQHF. CDR3 bases: TGTGCCATCAGTGACCCGACAGTGAGCAATCAGCCCCAGCATTTT.

The J gene is TRBJ1-4, the V gene TRBV19, with D hard to call. Germline CDR1 and CDR2: LNHDA and SQIVND (reference sequence). The CDR3 runs 14 residues. Trimming left V 2 bases short and J 3 bases short, with 7 bases between. CDR3 residues: CASSITGSNEKLFF. Written as DNA, the CDR3 is TGTGCCAGTAGTATAACGGGATCTAATGAAAAACTGTTTTTT. Full variable domain (rest looked up from reference TRBV19 and TRBJ1-4): DGGITQSPKYLFRKEGQNVTLSCEQNLNHDAMYWYRQDPGQGLRLIYYSQIVNDFQKGDIAEGYSVSREKKESFPLTVTSAQKNPTAFYLCASSITGSNEKLFFGSGTQLSVL.

Here the CDR3 DNA reads TGCAGCGGAGAGGCAGGACAGGGGCCAGATACGCAGTATTTT. Its translation: CSGEAGQGPDTQYF. The V call is TRBV29-1, the J call TRBJ2-3; 9 bases align to TRBD1. The germline CDR1 and CDR2 sequences are SQVTM and ANQGSEA. With 7 bases clipped from V and 4 bases from J, the junction kept 9 bases outside the gene matches. CDR3 length: 14 amino acids.

CDR3: CASSLVQGTNYGYTF. CDR3 nucleotides: TGTGCCAGCAGCTTGGTTCAGGGTACTAACTATGGCTACACCTTC. This chain joins TRBV5-6 and TRBJ1-2; D possibly corresponds to TRBD1 (5 bases). This CDR3 has 15 residues. V was pared by 0 bases and J by 0 bases, with 9 bases between. Germline V gene lookup returns CDR1 SGHDT and CDR2 YYEEEE.

The CDR3 spells CASSYSIGATNTEAFF. For the CDR3, the DNA is TGTGCCAGCAGTTACTCAATAGGAGCGACCAACACTGAAGCTTTCTTT. This chain connects TRBV6-5 to TRBJ1-1; D not resolved. Germline V gives CDR1 MNHEY, CDR2 SVGAGI. V was shortened by 0 bases and J by 2 bases, with 13 bases between the two germline ends. The CDR3 spans 16 residues.